Given below is one TCR beta chain in context. No cognate antigen has been identified for it. Per-base qualities were not stored, and no clone one base away is much larger. A patient counted as having stable Graves' hyperthyroidism if no progression to ophthalmopathy occurred over 18 months of follow-up. Hyperthyroidism patients were newly diagnosed, had a disease duration of under 2 months, and were aged 18 to 65 years. The study excluded patients with uncontrolled infections, other autoimmune diseases, pregnancy or lactation. Clinical symptoms, serum thyroxine and TRAb, thyroid ultrasound, and orbital computed tomography formed the basis for the diagnoses. Trizol reagent was used to extract total RNA, and RNA quality was then checked on an Agilent 2100 Bioanalyzer. This record belongs to a study of T cells in Graves' hyperthyroidism and ophthalmopathy (dated by TCRdb to 2018 to 2020). For context, the study as a whole: To identify distinguishing TCR V-J signatures, a discovery cohort of around 100 patients was used, comprising approximately 40 with Graves' ophthalmopathy and 57 with stable Graves' hyperthyroidism. Once sampling was done, hyperthyroidism patients were given methimazole at a starting dose of 30 mg daily, whereas ophthalmopathy patients were given high-dose intravenous methylprednisolone. An independent validation cohort of about 19 hyperthyroidism patients and roughly 16 patients who later progressed to ophthalmopathy tested prospective prediction of ophthalmopathy. TCR Vbeta CDR3 sequencing of around 130 peripheral blood samples (over 40 ophthalmopathy, 70 to 85 hyperthyroidism and approximately 17 progressor patients) is reported in the paper. In addition, the study compared T-cell repertoires in thyroid tissue and in blood from roughly six Graves' hyperthyroidism patients. The 100 or so discovery patients were divided at random into training and test sets in a 7:3 ratio.

Points the paper makes about the study in general: Most expanded thyroid clonotypes (frequency above 0.001) were also found in blood, which suggests that blood repertoires may mirror thyroid immune responses. In validation, the model predicted progression to ophthalmopathy a median of around six months before onset, with about 67% sensitivity and about 75% specificity. In cross-validation, a model built on a 13 V-J signature told ophthalmopathy apart from stable hyperthyroidism with roughly 87% sensitivity and roughly 83% specificity, and in testing the same model reached 80%/75%. No statistical method was used to fix the sample size in advance, and group allocation was not hidden from the investigators.

TCR beta CDR3 regions were amplified from RNA transcripts. The TCR CDR3 was subjected to a first round of RT-PCR using the HTBI primer set and the Qiagen OneStep RT-PCR kit. Libraries were constructed in a second round of multiplex PCR, after which size selection and purification were performed. Sequencing of the libraries was done on an Illumina HiSeq2000 using paired-end 100 bp reads. Turning to the authors' computational methods: SOAPnuke was used to process the raw data, throwing out any read that contained adapters or uncalled bases, had a mean Phred below 15, or lacked an exact constant-primer or identifier match. High-quality paired reads were merged with COPE v1.2.5, and unique nucleotide sequences were defined as clonotypes. MiTCR v1.1 was used to align clonotypes to the IMGT TRBV, TRBD and TRBJ reference segments. The analysis was restricted to V-J combinations with a frequency above 0.0001, which together covered over 99% of the repertoires. The TCS score was defined as F50 (clonal expansion) divided by E x V (chaos), with BLOSUM62-based TCRdist calculated between CDR3 peptides within each V-J. Welch's t-statistics and random forest reduced fewer than 550 V-J features to some 14, which were used in a naive Bayes classifier (R e1071). TCRdb reprocessed the public reads (quality trimming at Q25 with fastp, clone calling with MiXCR) and kept in-frame beta chains. Each entry merges the rows of one CDR3 protein and shows their most common DNA and genes. The V and J calls follow TCRdb's processing rather than the paper's. This sample holds hundreds of thousands of distinct CDR3 sequences; around 46% were observed only once. Clones ranked in the top ten supply just under 8.5% of the sample.

The sequenced material came from peripheral blood or thyroid tissue (not recorded which). The TCR was taken from a woman between 18 and 29 years old with Graves' hyperthyroidism. Donor details come from another sample of the same person, matched by shared clones.

The nucleotide sequence reads as follows: TGTGCCAGCAGTTTGGTTGTGGGACTAGACAACACCGGGGAGCTGTTTTTT. The translation is CASSLVVGLDNTGELFF. The chain joins TRBV25-1 to TRBJ2-2; a stretch of 8 junction bases matches TRBD2. The germline V and J ends show losses of 5 bases and 2 bases respectively, and no gene match explains 10 bases of the junction. Counted from cysteine to phenylalanine, this CDR3 has 17 amino acids. Of all the DNA, just the CDR3 is kept, 51 bases in frame from base 1. The germline V gene provides CDR1 MGHDK and CDR2 SYGVNS.